This T cell receptor beta chain was documented in a study of blood T cells in healthy people across ages. The use of a sample-barcoded 5' primer and a J-beta primer mix characterized a second PCR of roughly 7 to 11 cycles. TCRdb reanalysed the 5' RACE reads using MiXCR and keeps one entry per CDR3 protein. The sample yields some 1.5 million distinct CDR3 sequences, approximately 30% seen once. Healthy individuals of Caucasian origin from Russia, aged roughly 6 to 100, served as donors. PBMCs, at least 6 million per sample, were isolated. The receptor's source is a woman younger than 45 in good health. Sequencing used blood.

The CDR3 here is CASSLVRWRLERGKTYNEQFF. As DNA, the CDR3 is TGTGCCAGCAGCTTAGTTCGGTGGAGACTGGAGCGGGGGAAGACCTACAATGAGCAGTTCTTC. The genes are TRBV11-2 and TRBJ2-1, with 8 bases identical to TRBD2. The trim removed 1 base at V and 2 bases at J, leaving 19 bases unmatched. Looked up from germline, CDR1 is SGHAT and CDR2 is FQNNGV. The CDR3 length is 21 residues. The full variable domain, in which reference TRBV11-2 and TRBJ2-1 provide the parts outside the CDR3, is EAGVAQSPRYKIIEKRQSVAFWCNPISGHATLYWYQQILGQGPKLLIQFQNNGVVDDSQLPKDRFSAERLKGVDSTLKIQPAKLEDSAVYLCASSLVRWRLERGKTYNEQFFGPGTRLTVL.